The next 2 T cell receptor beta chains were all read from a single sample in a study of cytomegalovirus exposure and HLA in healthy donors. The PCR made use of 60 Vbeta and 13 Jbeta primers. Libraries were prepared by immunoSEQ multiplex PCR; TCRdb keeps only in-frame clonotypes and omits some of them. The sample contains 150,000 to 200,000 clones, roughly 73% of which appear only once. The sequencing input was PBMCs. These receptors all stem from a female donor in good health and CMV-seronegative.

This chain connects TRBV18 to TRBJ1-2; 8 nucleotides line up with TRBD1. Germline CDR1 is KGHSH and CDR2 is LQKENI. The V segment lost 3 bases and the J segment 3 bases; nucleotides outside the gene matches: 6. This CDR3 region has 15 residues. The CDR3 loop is CASSPQPGGDYGYTF. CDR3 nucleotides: TGTGCCAGCTCACCTCAACCAGGGGGCGACTATGGCTACACCTTC.

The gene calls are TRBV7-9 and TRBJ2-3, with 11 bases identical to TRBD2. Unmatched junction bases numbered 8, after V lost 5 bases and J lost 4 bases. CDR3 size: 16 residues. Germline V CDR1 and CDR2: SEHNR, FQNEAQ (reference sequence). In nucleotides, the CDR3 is TGTGCCAGCAGCCTGGACTTAGCGGGAGGGCCAGATACGCAGTATTTT. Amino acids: CASSLDLAGGPDTQYF.